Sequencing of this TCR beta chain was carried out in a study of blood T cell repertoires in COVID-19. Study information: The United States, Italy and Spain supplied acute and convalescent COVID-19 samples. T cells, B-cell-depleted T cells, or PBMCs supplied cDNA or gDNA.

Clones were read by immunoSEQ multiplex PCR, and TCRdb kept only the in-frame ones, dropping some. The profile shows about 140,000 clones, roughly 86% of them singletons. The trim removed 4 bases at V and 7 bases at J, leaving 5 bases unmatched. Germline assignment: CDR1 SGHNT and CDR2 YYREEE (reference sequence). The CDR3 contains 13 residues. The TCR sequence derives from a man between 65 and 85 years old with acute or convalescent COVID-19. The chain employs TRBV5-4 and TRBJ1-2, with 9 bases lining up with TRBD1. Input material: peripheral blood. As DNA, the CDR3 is TGTGCCAGCAGCGGAGGGACAGGGATTGGCTACACCTTC. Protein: CASSGGTGIGYTF.